In its sample, the clone carrying this TCR beta chain was seen a few times. Its target is unknown. Possible read error: a much larger clone is one base away. This sample is part of a study of blood T cells in healthy people across ages. Broader study findings: A conclusive naive versus antigen-experienced comparison was prevented by the unsorted PBMCs.

This CDR3 contains 14 residues. Together with a sample-barcoded 5' primer, a J-beta primer mix was included in a second PCR lasting roughly 6 to 12 cycles. A tag from a template-switch adaptor with 12 random nucleotides marked each cDNA molecule. Each of the samples gave a minimum of 3 million paired-end reads that contained CDR3. Using its own MiXCR run on the 5' RACE reads, TCRdb lists one record per CDR3 protein. The sample holds about 640,000 distinct CDR3 sequences, 25% to 35% seen once. Each donor was a healthy Caucasian individual from Russia, aged about 6 to 95. V and J are TRBV12-3 or TRBV12-4 and TRBJ2-3; D call uncertain. Sequences were obtained from blood. This receptor was obtained from a woman at least 80 years old in good health. The CDR3, as DNA: TGTGCCAGCAGTCTACCCCTTAGCACAGATGCGCAGTATTTT. Amino acid sequence: CASSLPLSTDAQYF.